This TCR beta chain was sequenced in a study of OX40 agonist ivuxolimab in advanced cancers. Overall study: An agonistic anti-OX40 (CD134) antibody, ivuxolimab, was used to treat the patients. Subjects had a mean age of around 60 years, with a range of 23 to 79; 82.7% were male.

Profiled with immunoSEQ multiplex PCR; TCRdb holds only in-frame clones, not every one. Of roughly 61,000 clones detected, 90% to 95% appear once; the ten largest clones hold about 19%. The CDR3 covers 15 residues. Germline lookup yields CDR1 SGHRS and CDR2 YFSETQ. The junction had 11 bases not matched to a gene; V was cut back by 5 bases and J by 5 bases. General study points: It was also the case that some nonresponders had low normalized T-cell clonal expansion. On average, CD8+ T cells showed a greater number of expanded clones than CD4+.

Concerning this clone itself: Its target is unknown.

The source is an adult with an advanced solid tumor such as melanoma, head and neck, liver or kidney cancer. The sequences come from CD4+ or CD8+ T cells sorted from blood, collected in a trial of the OX40 agonist ivuxolimab. The genes are TRBV5-1 and TRBJ1-1, with TRBD1 matching over 8 bases. DNA for the CDR3: TGCGCCAGCAGGCCTCCCGGACAGGGTAGGACTGAAGCTTTCTTT. It encodes CASRPPGQGRTEAFF. The full variable domain, in which reference TRBV5-1 and TRBJ1-1 provide the parts outside the CDR3, is KAGVTQTPRYLIKTRGQQVTLSCSPISGHRSVSWYQQTPGQGLQFLFEYFSETQRNKGNFPGRFSGRQFSNSRSEMNVSTLELGDSALYLCASRPPGQGRTEAFFGQGTRLTVV.